These T cell receptor beta chains were read from a single sample in a study of Tregs in tolerant kidney transplant recipients. Profiled with immunoSEQ multiplex PCR; TCRdb holds only in-frame clones, not every one. The table shows 90,000 to 150,000 clones, with about 91% occurring only once. The sample consisted of CD4+ T cells from blood. Source of these receptors: a human donor in good health. Both conserved end residues are part of each CDR3. Each record gives: D gene, V gene, clone size, J gene, CDR3 protein, CDR3 DNA. A D gene is named only where the DNA matches it firmly. Clone size is stated in some rows and not others, as once, few, many or a class when expanded.

d_gene: NA
v_gene: TRBV5-6
abundance: once
j_gene: TRBJ2-3
CDR3aa: CASSLGGTDTQYF
CDR3nt: TGTGCCAGCAGCTTGGGGGGTACAGATACGCAGTATTTT

d_gene: NA
v_gene: TRBV30
abundance: NA
j_gene: TRBJ1-3
CDR3aa: CAWSVGVYSGNTIYF
CDR3nt: TGTGCCTGGAGTGTAGGGGTCTACTCTGGAAACACCATATATTTT

d_gene: TRBD1
v_gene: TRBV6-6
abundance: NA
j_gene: TRBJ2-7
CDR3aa: CASRNDRGSSYEQYF
CDR3nt: TGTGCCAGCAGGAACGACAGGGGTAGTTCCTACGAGCAGTACTTC

d_gene: TRBD1
v_gene: TRBV7-8
abundance: NA
j_gene: TRBJ2-6
CDR3aa: CASSLPTGQGAGANVLTF
CDR3nt: TGTGCCAGCAGCTTACCTACAGGACAGGGGGCTGGGGCCAACGTCCTGACTTTC

d_gene: NA
v_gene: TRBV18
abundance: NA
j_gene: TRBJ1-3
CDR3aa: CASSPRGAASGSGNTIYF
CDR3nt: TGTGCCAGCTCACCGAGGGGGGCCGCCTCGGGTTCTGGAAACACCATATATTTT

d_gene: TRBD1
v_gene: TRBV7-3
abundance: NA
j_gene: TRBJ2-7
CDR3aa: CASSLIGGQNYEQYF
CDR3nt: TGTGCCAGCAGCTTAATTGGGGGACAGAATTACGAGCAGTACTTC

d_gene: NA
v_gene: TRBV18
abundance: NA
j_gene: TRBJ1-4
CDR3aa: CASSPMGLGEKLFF
CDR3nt: TGTGCCAGCTCACCAATGGGGCTGGGTGAAAAACTGTTTTTT

d_gene: TRBD1
v_gene: TRBV5-4
abundance: NA
j_gene: TRBJ1-6
CDR3aa: CASSLAKAGGNSPLHF
CDR3nt: TGTGCCAGCAGCTTGGCTAAGGCAGGGGGTAATTCACCCCTCCACTTT

d_gene: NA
v_gene: TRBV11-2
abundance: NA
j_gene: TRBJ2-3
CDR3aa: CASSSSWTAIIPDTQYF
CDR3nt: TGTGCCAGCAGCTCCTCTTGGACAGCCATCATACCAGATACGCAGTATTTT

d_gene: NA
v_gene: TRBV5-3
abundance: NA
j_gene: TRBJ1-4
CDR3aa: CARSLVLKKLFF
CDR3nt: TGTGCCAGAAGCTTGGTGTTAAAAAAACTGTTTTTT

d_gene: TRBD2
v_gene: TRBV19
abundance: NA
j_gene: TRBJ2-1
CDR3aa: CASSTTPGLAGYNEQFF
CDR3nt: TGTGCCAGTAGTACGACTCCGGGACTAGCGGGATACAATGAGCAGTTCTTC

d_gene: NA
v_gene: TRBV19
abundance: NA
j_gene: TRBJ1-2
CDR3aa: CASSIEAEANYGYTF
CDR3nt: TGTGCCAGTAGTATAGAGGCGGAAGCTAACTATGGCTACACCTTC

d_gene: TRBD1
v_gene: TRBV5-1
abundance: NA
j_gene: TRBJ1-2
CDR3aa: CASSRSQGGNTF
CDR3nt: TGCGCCAGCAGCCGATCACAGGGGGGAAACACCTTC

d_gene: NA
v_gene: TRBV7-2
abundance: NA
j_gene: TRBJ1-1
CDR3aa: CASSAQRNTEAFF
CDR3nt: TGTGCCAGCAGCGCACAGAGGAACACTGAAGCTTTCTTT

d_gene: NA
v_gene: TRBV19
abundance: once
j_gene: TRBJ2-2
CDR3aa: CASSSSANTGELFF
CDR3nt: TGTGCCAGTAGTTCCAGTGCTAACACCGGGGAGCTGTTTTTT

d_gene: NA
v_gene: TRBV7-8
abundance: NA
j_gene: TRBJ2-7
CDR3aa: CASSSWTDKAYEQYF
CDR3nt: TGTGCCAGCAGCTCCTGGACAGACAAAGCCTACGAGCAGTACTTC

d_gene: NA
v_gene: TRBV11-2
abundance: NA
j_gene: TRBJ2-5
CDR3aa: CASSSEMSTQYF
CDR3nt: TGTGCCAGCAGCTCCGAGATGAGCACCCAGTACTTC

d_gene: TRBD1
v_gene: TRBV7-3
abundance: NA
j_gene: TRBJ1-4
CDR3aa: CASRTTGVKEKLFF
CDR3nt: TGTGCCAGCAGAACTACAGGGGTGAAAGAAAAACTGTTTTTT

d_gene: TRBD1
v_gene: TRBV29-1
abundance: NA
j_gene: TRBJ2-3
CDR3aa: CSGQGGTDTQYF
CDR3nt: TGCAGCGGCCAGGGGGGCACAGATACGCAGTATTTT

d_gene: NA
v_gene: TRBV4-2
abundance: NA
j_gene: TRBJ2-7
CDR3aa: CASSQALTTYEQYF
CDR3nt: TGTGCCAGCAGCCAAGCTCTAACTACCTACGAGCAGTACTTC

d_gene: TRBD2
v_gene: TRBV10-3
abundance: NA
j_gene: TRBJ2-3
CDR3aa: CAISGGPGTSSTDTQYF
CDR3nt: TGTGCCATCAGTGGAGGACCCGGGACTAGCAGCACAGATACGCAGTATTTT

d_gene: NA
v_gene: TRBV6-5
abundance: NA
j_gene: TRBJ1-2
CDR3aa: CASSYPQGAIYGYTF
CDR3nt: TGTGCCAGCAGTTACCCCCAAGGGGCGATCTATGGCTACACCTTC

d_gene: TRBD1
v_gene: TRBV5-1
abundance: NA
j_gene: TRBJ1-5
CDR3aa: CASSTTGGGQPQHF
CDR3nt: TGCGCCAGCAGCACCACAGGGGGAGGGCAGCCCCAGCATTTT

d_gene: NA
v_gene: TRBV6-5
abundance: NA
j_gene: TRBJ2-3
CDR3aa: CASSYGQSGTDTQYF
CDR3nt: TGTGCCAGCAGTTACGGGCAGTCGGGCACAGATACGCAGTATTTT

d_gene: TRBD1
v_gene: TRBV28
abundance: few
j_gene: TRBJ2-7
CDR3aa: CASTDVAGGAPPSGEQYF
CDR3nt: TGTGCCAGCACTGACGTGGCAGGGGGCGCTCCACCGAGTGGCGAGCAGTACTTC

d_gene: TRBD2
v_gene: TRBV4-2
abundance: NA
j_gene: TRBJ2-7
CDR3aa: CASGGLADSYEQYF
CDR3nt: TGTGCCAGCGGGGGACTAGCGGACTCCTACGAGCAGTACTTC

d_gene: NA
v_gene: TRBV7-2
abundance: NA
j_gene: TRBJ2-7
CDR3aa: CASSKQGYEQYF
CDR3nt: TGTGCCAGCAGCAAACAGGGTTACGAGCAGTACTTC

d_gene: NA
v_gene: TRBV19
abundance: NA
j_gene: TRBJ1-1
CDR3aa: CATRAPRRATEAFF
CDR3nt: TGTGCCACCCGGGCCCCCCGTCGGGCCACTGAAGCTTTCTTT

d_gene: NA
v_gene: TRBV14
abundance: few
j_gene: TRBJ1-1
CDR3aa: CASSVQMNTEAFF
CDR3nt: TGTGCCAGCAGCGTACAGATGAACACTGAAGCTTTCTTT

d_gene: NA
v_gene: TRBV5-6
abundance: NA
j_gene: TRBJ2-1
CDR3aa: CASSLDRGSEQFF
CDR3nt: TGTGCCAGCAGCTTGGACCGGGGTTCTGAGCAGTTCTTC

d_gene: NA
v_gene: TRBV7-6
abundance: NA
j_gene: TRBJ1-2
CDR3aa: CASSLEAGSYGYTF
CDR3nt: TGTGCCAGCAGCTTAGAGGCGGGGAGCTATGGCTACACCTTC

d_gene: NA
v_gene: TRBV6-6
abundance: NA
j_gene: TRBJ1-4
CDR3aa: CASSASRGEKLFF
CDR3nt: TGTGCCAGCAGTGCCTCTCGGGGTGAAAAACTGTTTTTT

d_gene: NA
v_gene: TRBV18
abundance: NA
j_gene: TRBJ1-2
CDR3aa: CASSPHPGFVYGYTF
CDR3nt: TGTGCCAGCTCACCACATCCCGGATTTGTCTATGGCTACACCTTC

d_gene: NA
v_gene: TRBV2
abundance: NA
j_gene: TRBJ1-1
CDR3aa: CASSYTEAFF
CDR3nt: TGTGCCAGCAGTTACACTGAAGCTTTCTTT

d_gene: TRBD1
v_gene: TRBV6-5
abundance: NA
j_gene: TRBJ1-2
CDR3aa: CASGGTGDYGYTF
CDR3nt: TGTGCCAGCGGAGGGACAGGGGACTATGGCTACACCTTC

d_gene: TRBD2
v_gene: TRBV11-3
abundance: NA
j_gene: TRBJ2-1
CDR3aa: CASSSGTSGYNEQFF
CDR3nt: TGTGCCAGCAGCTCCGGGACTAGCGGATACAATGAGCAGTTCTTC

d_gene: NA
v_gene: TRBV7-9
abundance: NA
j_gene: TRBJ2-5
CDR3aa: CASSLVGGQKETQYF
CDR3nt: TGTGCCAGCAGCTTAGTGGGGGGGCAGAAAGAGACCCAGTACTTC

d_gene: TRBD1
v_gene: TRBV20-1
abundance: NA
j_gene: TRBJ2-7
CDR3aa: CSARSPDRAYF
CDR3nt: TGCAGTGCTAGATCCCCGGACAGGGCGTACTTC

d_gene: TRBD2
v_gene: TRBV18
abundance: NA
j_gene: TRBJ2-7
CDR3aa: CASSSGTSGSEQYF
CDR3nt: TGTGCCAGCTCATCCGGGACTAGCGGCTCCGAGCAGTACTTC

d_gene: NA
v_gene: TRBV19
abundance: NA
j_gene: TRBJ1-2
CDR3aa: CASSIKVIYGYTF
CDR3nt: TGTGCCAGTAGTATTAAGGTTATATATGGCTACACCTTC

d_gene: TRBD2
v_gene: TRBV10-3
abundance: NA
j_gene: TRBJ2-7
CDR3aa: CASRLAGGLDEQYF
CDR3nt: TGTGCCAGCAGGTTAGCGGGAGGGCTCGACGAGCAGTACTTC

d_gene: NA
v_gene: TRBV5-1
abundance: NA
j_gene: TRBJ2-5
CDR3aa: CASKGSSWEETQYF
CDR3nt: TGCGCCAGCAAGGGATCTAGCTGGGAAGAGACCCAGTACTTC

d_gene: NA
v_gene: TRBV2
abundance: NA
j_gene: TRBJ1-2
CDR3aa: CASREGGSYYGYTF
CDR3nt: TGTGCCAGCAGGGAAGGGGGTTCCTACTATGGCTACACCTTC